These T cell receptor beta chains were read from a single sample in a study of cytomegalovirus exposure and HLA in healthy donors. The method was immunoSEQ multiplex PCR; TCRdb's version includes in-frame clones alone and lacks a portion of them. The table shows about 130,000 clones, with over 75% occurring only once. Sequencing input: PBMCs. The receptors shown here come from a woman in her 40s in good health and CMV-seropositive. The CDR3 runs from the conserved cysteine through the conserved F or W. The D gene is left open where the match is weak. Size tells how often a clone was seen (once, few, many) or the class of an expanded clone, and some rows leave it out.

clone_size,d_call,v_call,j_call,cdr3_aa,cdr3_nt
.,.,TRBV11-3,TRBJ2-7,CASSLAGDEQYF,TGTGCCAGCAGCTTAGCGGGGGACGAGCAGTACTTC
.,.,TRBV5-4,TRBJ2-3,CASSLKGTDTQYF,TGTGCCAGCAGCTTGAAGGGGACAGATACGCAGTATTTT
once,TRBD2,TRBV6-1,TRBJ2-5,CASSGGLAGGAETQYF,TGTGCCAGCAGTGGAGGACTAGCGGGGGGTGCAGAGACCCAGTACTTC
.,TRBD2,TRBV5-1,TRBJ2-3,CASSFPPTSGRPLSDTQYF,TGCGCCAGCAGCTTCCCACCTACTAGCGGGAGGCCCCTTTCAGATACGCAGTATTTT
.,.,TRBV7-9,TRBJ2-7,CASSFEGISHEQYF,TGTGCCAGCAGCTTTGAGGGAATTTCCCACGAGCAGTACTTC
.,.,TRBV6-1,TRBJ1-3,CASRDRQASGNTIYF,TGTGCCAGCAGGGATCGACAGGCCTCTGGAAACACCATATATTTT
.,TRBD1,TRBV29-1,TRBJ2-2,CSVLRTGMNTGELFF,TGCAGCGTTCTGCGGACAGGGATGAACACCGGGGAGCTGTTTTTT
.,TRBD1,TRBV19,TRBJ1-1,CASSTYGTVNTEAFF,TGTGCCAGTAGTACATACGGGACAGTGAACACTGAAGCTTTCTTT
.,.,TRBV5-4,TRBJ2-2,CASSLSDAGNTGELFF,TGTGCCAGCAGCTTGTCCGACGCGGGGAACACCGGGGAGCTGTTTTTT
once,.,TRBV4-1,TRBJ2-7,CASSQDERSSYEQYF,TGCGCCAGCAGCCAAGATGAGCGAAGCTCCTACGAGCAGTACTTC
.,TRBD1,TRBV15,TRBJ2-7,CATSRDFGTGPGEQYF,TGTGCCACCAGCAGAGATTTTGGGACAGGGCCCGGCGAGCAGTACTTC
.,.,TRBV9,TRBJ2-1,CASSVEVGAYNEQFF,TGTGCCAGCAGCGTAGAGGTAGGGGCCTACAATGAGCAGTTCTTC
once,.,TRBV29-1,TRBJ1-1,CSATGVEAFF,TGCAGCGCCACCGGGGTTGAAGCTTTCTTT
once,TRBD2,TRBV5-1,TRBJ2-1,CATSPGTRNEQFF,TGCGCCACCAGCCCCGGGACTAGGAATGAGCAGTTCTTC
.,.,TRBV6-5,TRBJ2-7,CASSYSTGNYEQYF,TGTGCCAGCAGTTACTCAACAGGGAACTACGAGCAGTACTTC
.,.,TRBV15,TRBJ2-5,CATSSTGSRETQYF,TGTGCCACCAGCAGTACGGGGTCCCGAGAGACCCAGTACTTC
few,.,TRBV21-1,TRBJ2-1,CASSDAPGQGVIHSYNEQFF,TGTGCCAGCAGCGACGCACCCGGACAGGGGGTGATACACTCCTACAATGAGCAGTTCTTC